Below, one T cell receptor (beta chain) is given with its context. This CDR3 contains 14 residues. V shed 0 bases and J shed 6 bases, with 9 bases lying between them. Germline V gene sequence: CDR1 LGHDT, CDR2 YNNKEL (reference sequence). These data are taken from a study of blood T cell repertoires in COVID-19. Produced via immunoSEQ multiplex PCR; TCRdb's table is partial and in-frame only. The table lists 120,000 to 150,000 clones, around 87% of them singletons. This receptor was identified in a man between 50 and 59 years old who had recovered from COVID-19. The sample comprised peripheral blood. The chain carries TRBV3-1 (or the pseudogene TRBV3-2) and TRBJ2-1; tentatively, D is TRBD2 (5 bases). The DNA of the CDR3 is TGTGCCAGCAGCCAAGACAGAGCGGCCAATGAGCAGTTCTTC. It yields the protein CASSQDRAANEQFF.